These 18 T cell receptor beta chains were sequenced from one sample in a study of OX40 agonist ivuxolimab in advanced cancers. Data came from immunoSEQ multiplex PCR; TCRdb stores just in-frame clones and leaves some out. The sample has more than 55,000 clones; roughly 87% are singletons. Material: CD4+ or CD8+ T cells sorted from blood, obtained in a trial of the OX40 agonist ivuxolimab. The receptors were gathered from an adult with an advanced solid tumor such as melanoma, head and neck, liver or kidney cancer.

This clone showed up just once. This chain joins TRBV7-6 and TRBJ1-3; a weak D match, TRBD1 (6 bases). CDR3 length: 15 residues. Germline CDR1 is SGHVS and CDR2 is FNYEAQ. V was cut by 8 bases and J by 4 bases, with 18 bases left in between. The CDR3 nucleotides are TGTGCCAGCGCGCGCCTACAGGGATTCGGAAACACCATATATTTT. It specifies CASARLQGFGNTIYF.

The chain has TRBV5-1 and TRBJ2-1; weak D call: TRBD1 (5 bases). The CDR3 runs to 16 residues. Germline CDR1 and CDR2: SGHRS and YFSETQ. The V gene lost 0 bases and the J gene lost 4 bases, with 14 bases spanning the gap. CDR3 sequence: CASSLAGAGWYNEQFF. DNA for the CDR3: TGCGCCAGCAGCTTGGCCGGCGCAGGGTGGTACAATGAGCAGTTCTTC.

This clone has a handful of counts. J is TRBJ1-1 and V is TRBV4-1; D remains ambiguous. From germline, CDR1 is MGHRA and CDR2 YSYEKL. There are 16 residues in the CDR3. Deletions cut 6 bases from V and 5 bases from J, with 22 bases between. CDR3 residues: CASRPPFSKVGTEAFF. The CDR3 nucleotides are TGCGCCAGCAGGCCCCCGTTTTCAAAGGTGGGGACTGAAGCTTTCTTT.

The V call is TRBV6-1, the J call TRBJ2-7, with 12 positions matching TRBD2. Losses at the gene ends were 3 bases for V and 2 bases for J; bases not matched to a gene: 8. The CDR3 extends over 17 amino acids. CDR1 is MNHNS, CDR2 SASEGT, per germline. This chain's CDR3 is CASSDPPLAGGAYEQYF. CDR3 nucleotide sequence: TGTGCCAGCAGTGACCCTCCTCTAGCGGGAGGGGCCTACGAGCAGTACTTC.

This clone was seen just once. This chain connects TRBV5-1 to TRBJ2-1; TRBD2 aligns across 14 bases. CDR3 size: 15 residues. V shed 3 bases and J 6 bases; nucleotides not matched to a gene: 2. In germline, CDR1 is SGHRS, CDR2 YFSETQ. The CDR3 coding sequence is TGCGCCAGCAGCTGGACTAGCGGGAGGCCCAATGAGCAGTTCTTC. It specifies CASSWTSGRPNEQFF.

V and J are TRBV4-1 and TRBJ1-2; D gene uncertain. This CDR3 has 16 amino acids. V was shortened by 1 base and J by 4 bases, with 16 bases between the two germline ends. In germline, CDR1 is MGHRA, CDR2 YSYEKL. The CDR3 DNA is TGCGCCAGCAGCCAAGCGGTCGGCCAGACCCTCTATGGCTACACCTTC. Its protein is CASSQAVGQTLYGYTF.

This rearrangement joins TRBV19 to TRBJ2-3; D is perhaps TRBD2 (7 bases). V lost 6 bases and J lost 4, with 14 bases in between. The CDR3 sequence is 14 residues long. Germline V CDR1 and CDR2: LNHDA, SQIVND (reference sequence). In nucleotides, the CDR3 is TGTGCCAGTAGGGGGGCTAGCGGTGCAGATACGCAGTATTTT. Translation: CASRGASGADTQYF. The variable domain in full, completed from reference TRBV19 and TRBJ2-3, reads DGGITQSPKYLFRKEGQNVTLSCEQNLNHDAMYWYRQDPGQGLRLIYYSQIVNDFQKGDIAEGYSVSREKKESFPLTVTSAQKNPTAFYLCASRGASGADTQYFGPGTRLTVL.

The chain recombines TRBV9 with TRBJ2-3, with TRBD2 matching 12 bases. The CDR3 runs to 17 residues. CDR1 is SGDLS and CDR2 is YYNGEE in the germline V gene. V was clipped by 4 bases and J by 3 bases; unmatched bases: 9. Here the CDR3 reads CASSPQTSGSATDTQYF. The CDR3 nucleotides are TGTGCCAGCAGCCCCCAGACTAGCGGGAGTGCGACAGATACGCAGTATTTT.

The gene calls are TRBV27 and TRBJ2-1, with TRBD2 matching over 7 bases. V shed 4 bases and J 6 bases; nucleotides not matched to a gene: 12. Germline loops: CDR1 MNHEY, CDR2 SMNVEV (reference sequence). The CDR3 totals 16 residues. The CDR3 protein is CASSSLGAGAGNEQFF. As DNA, the CDR3 is TGTGCCAGCAGTTCCCTCGGGGCGGGAGCTGGCAATGAGCAGTTCTTC.

This CDR3 is CASRPDRGEKLFF. In nucleotides, the CDR3 is TGTGCCAGCAGACCCGACAGGGGGGAAAAACTGTTTTTT. The chain has TRBV6-1 and TRBJ1-4, with TRBD1 matching over 9 bases. V shed 6 bases and J 8 bases; nucleotides not matched to a gene: 4. The germline V gene encodes CDR1 MNHNS and CDR2 SASEGT. There are 13 residues in the CDR3.

CDR3 residues: CASSPPRSSGLSYNEQFF. DNA of the CDR3: TGTGCCAGCAGTCCCCCTCGAAGTAGCGGTCTCTCCTACAATGAGCAGTTCTTC. The J gene is TRBJ2-1, the V gene TRBV28; tentative D call: TRBD2 (6 bases). The CDR3 totals 18 residues. V dropped 5 bases and J dropped 0 bases, with 20 bases sitting between them. From germline, CDR1 is MDHEN and CDR2 SYDVKM.

The chain has TRBV6-6 and TRBJ1-1, with D possibly matching TRBD1 (6 bases). V shed 2 bases and J shed 2 bases, with 12 bases lying between them. The CDR3 spans 15 residues. Germline CDR1 reads MNHNY; CDR2 reads SVGAGI (reference sequence). This chain's CDR3 is CASSYADRPNTEAFF. CDR3 bases: TGTGCCAGCAGTTACGCTGACAGGCCCAACACTGAAGCTTTCTTT.

This rearrangement joins TRBV28 to TRBJ2-1, with 16 bases matching TRBD2. The trim removed 6 bases at V and 4 bases at J, leaving 9 bases unmatched. Per the germline V gene, CDR1 is MDHEN and CDR2 is SYDVKM. The CDR3 covers 18 residues. CDR3 protein: CASRAGTSGRAGYNEQFF. CDR3 nucleotide sequence: TGTGCCAGCAGAGCCGGGACTAGCGGGAGGGCGGGTTACAATGAGCAGTTCTTC.

The CDR3 DNA sequence: TGTGCCAGCAGTCCGGGGGACAGGTTCTTCTCCTACGAGCAGTACTTC. Its protein product is CASSPGDRFFSYEQYF. The chain is built from TRBV28 and TRBJ2-7; 8 bases fit TRBD1. V trimming: 5 bases; J trimming: 0 bases; junction bases outside the gene matches: 9. The CDR3 has 16 residues. From germline, CDR1 is MDHEN and CDR2 SYDVKM.

The V call is TRBV6-5, the J call TRBJ2-7, with 8 bases matching TRBD2. The CDR3 is 15 amino acids. Per germline, CDR1 MNHEY and CDR2 SVGAGI. J lost 7 bases, V lost 4 bases, and 12 bases had no gene match. Here the CDR3 DNA reads TGTGCCAGCAGTTTAACGTTAGCGGGATCGGGGGAGCAGTACTTC. Translation: CASSLTLAGSGEQYF.

This sequence joins TRBV28 and TRBJ1-5; perhaps TRBD1 as D (6 bases). Germline CDR1 and CDR2: MDHEN and SYDVKM. V was clipped by 3 bases and J by 9 bases, with 12 bases between them. The CDR3 is made up of 13 amino acids. The CDR3 coding sequence is TGTGCCAGCAGTTTGGAGACAGGCAGGCCCCAGCATTTT. Translation gives CASSLETGRPQHF. Combining the CDR3 with reference TRBV28 and TRBJ1-5 gives the whole variable domain DVKVTQSSRYLVKRTGEKVFLECVQDMDHENMFWYRQDPGLGLRLIYFSYDVKMKEKGDIPEGYSVSREKKERFSLILESASTNQTSMYLCASSLETGRPQHFGDGTRLSIL.

Only one count was recorded for this clone. The rearrangement joins TRBV30 to TRBJ2-1, with TRBD2 matching 8 bases. CDR1 and CDR2 (germline): GTSNPN, SVGIG (reference sequence). V dropped 6 bases and J dropped 3; count of bases not matched to a gene: 10. This CDR3 region has 15 residues. The CDR3 region has the DNA TGTGCCTGCGCAACCGGGCTAGCGGGCTACAATGAGCAGTTCTTC. Translating it yields CACATGLAGYNEQFF.

The gene calls are TRBV4-1 and TRBJ1-2, with a weak D call TRBD1 (6 bases). V was shortened by 5 bases and J by 4 bases, with 11 bases between the two germline ends. The CDR3 has 13 residues. CDR1 is MGHRA, CDR2 YSYEKL, per germline. The CDR3 region has the DNA TGCGCCAGCAGCTTAGACAGGTTCTATGGCTACACCTTC. As protein: CASSLDRFYGYTF.